These T cell receptor beta chains were read from a single sample in a study of T cells in Graves' hyperthyroidism and ophthalmopathy. TCRdb analysed the multiplex PCR reads with MiXCR anew, one entry per CDR3 protein. The sample holds about 540,000 distinct CDR3 sequences, just over 45% seen once. The source material was peripheral blood or thyroid tissue (not recorded which). These receptors were obtained from a woman between 18 and 29 years old with Graves' hyperthyroidism. Each CDR3 is given with its conserved first and last residue. The D gene is left open where the match is weak. The listing skips clone size in some rows; elsewhere it reads once, few, many or a size class.

CASSTGTDISTDTQYF	TGTGCCAGCAGCACCGGGACGGATATTAGCACAGATACGCAGTATTTT	-	many	TRBV7-6	TRBJ2-3
CASSPQGHNEGEQYF	TGTGCCAGCAGTCCCCAGGGCCATAACGAGGGCGAGCAGTACTTC	-	many	TRBV11-2	TRBJ2-7
CATATGTGHQPQHF	TGTGCCACTGCGACAGGGACAGGGCATCAGCCCCAGCATTTT	TRBD1	many	TRBV24-1	TRBJ1-5
CASLSSLQGDYGYTF	TGTGCCAGCCTATCGAGCCTACAGGGGGACTATGGCTACACCTTC	TRBD1	many	TRBV12-3/TRBV12-4	TRBJ1-2
CASSLVPNEQYF	TGTGCCAGCAGCTTAGTCCCCAACGAGCAGTACTTC	-	many	TRBV7-2	TRBJ2-7
CASSMTGTVSNNQPQHF	TGTGCCAGTAGTATGACCGGGACGGTGAGCAACAATCAGCCCCAGCATTTT	-	-	TRBV19	TRBJ1-5
CASSLGASRGGGEAFF	TGCGCCAGCAGCTTGGGGGCGTCTAGGGGAGGTGGTGAAGCTTTCTTT	-	once	TRBV5-1	TRBJ1-1
CASSDREGGVTGEQYF	TGTGCCAGCAGCGATAGAGAGGGAGGGGTCACCGGGGAGCAGTACTTC	TRBD2	-	TRBV7-9	TRBJ2-7
CASRGGVDTEAFF	TGTGCCAGCAGGGGCGGAGTAGACACTGAAGCTTTCTTT	-	-	TRBV9	TRBJ1-1
CATREMTEAFF	TGTGCCACCAGGGAGATGACTGAAGCTTTCTTT	-	many	TRBV5-4	TRBJ1-1
CATPDRGSLEQYF	TGTGCCACCCCGGACAGGGGCTCCCTCGAGCAGTACTTC	TRBD1	many	TRBV19	TRBJ2-7
CASSLGRRIETQYF	TGTGCCAGCAGCCTTGGGCGGAGAATCGAGACCCAGTACTTC	-	-	TRBV11-2	TRBJ2-5
CACNPGQQETQYF	TGTGCCTGCAATCCGGGACAGCAAGAGACCCAGTACTTC	TRBD1	once	TRBV5-5	TRBJ2-5
CATSDFKGGNYEQYF	TGTGCCACCAGTGATTTCAAAGGGGGCAACTACGAGCAGTACTTC	TRBD1	-	TRBV24-1	TRBJ2-7
CSAKGGNGRTF	TGCAGTGCTAAGGGGGGAAACGGGAGGACCTTC	-	-	TRBV20-1	TRBJ1-2
CASSQDPGAGNNSPLHF	TGCGCCAGCAGCCAAGATCCGGGGGCAGGAAATAATTCACCCCTCCACTTT	-	-	TRBV4-3	TRBJ1-6
CSVVPPSGGYYGYTF	TGCAGCGTTGTTCCCCCCTCAGGGGGCTACTATGGCTACACCTTC	TRBD1	many	TRBV29-1	TRBJ1-2
CASSPVGRNYGYTF	TGTGCCAGCAGTCCAGTGGGACGAAACTATGGCTACACCTTC	-	-	TRBV6-5	TRBJ1-2
CASSRADRVYNSPLHF	TGTGCCAGCAGCAGGGCGGACAGGGTGTACAATTCACCCCTCCACTTT	TRBD1	-	TRBV7-6	TRBJ1-6
CASSRTRRETQYF	TGTGCCAGCAGCCGGACTAGGAGGGAGACCCAGTACTTC	TRBD2	-	TRBV7-3	TRBJ2-5
CASSRRVLAGGPFYEQYF	TGTGCCAGCAGCCGCAGGGTTCTAGCGGGAGGACCTTTTTACGAGCAGTACTTC	TRBD2	-	TRBV7-2	TRBJ2-7
CASSTSGSYGYTF	TGTGCCAGCAGCACGTCAGGGAGCTATGGCTACACCTTC	-	many	TRBV7-9	TRBJ1-2